This entry is about one TCR beta chain. Chain pairing is unknown; alpha and beta were sequenced separately. Sequencing was performed with immunoSEQ multiplex PCR; in TCRdb, only in-frame clones are kept and a portion is missing. This table has approximately 57,000 clones, around 90% appearing once. This CDR3 spans 16 amino acids. Per germline, CDR1 MNHNY and CDR2 SVGAGI (reference sequence). The V and J ends lost 6 bases and 0 bases respectively, with 17 bases between them. This record belongs to a study of T cells in tuberculosis. Across the study: The T cells targeted glucose monomycolate, a mycobacterial lipid, via CD1B. Study results and limitations: The stringent gate may have excluded weak CD1B-GMM tetramer binders.

Cells were sorted from thawed PBMC rested overnight and stained with GMM-loaded CD1B tetramer, viability dye and anti-CD3. C32 glucose monomycolate from Rhodococcus equi was loaded onto the CD1B tetramers. The sequence was obtained from an adult woman with latent tuberculosis. The chain is built from TRBV6-6 and TRBJ1-1, with a possible D match to TRBD1 (5 bases). Sequenced material: CD1b-GMM tetramer-negative cells sorted from PBMCs. This CDR3 is CASSPVLRAMNTEAFF. The CDR3 DNA follows: TGTGCCAGCAGCCCTGTACTCAGGGCTATGAACACTGAAGCTTTCTTT.